This passage covers 10 T cell receptor beta chains from one sample sequenced in a study of T cell repertoires in cytomegalovirus infection. What these receptors recognize is not known. Using its own MiXCR run on the reads, TCRdb lists one record per CDR3 protein. This sample carries 350,000 to 400,000 distinct CDR3 sequences, approximately 35% of them seen once, and the ten largest clones take roughly 14%. Source: cultured PBMCs, taken from culture after CMV antigen stimulation. Receptor source: a human donor in good health (CMV status not recorded). Some clones in this sample may be carry-over from other donors' samples.

The table lists this clonotype with a few counts. V is TRBV6-6 and J is TRBJ2-1; possible D gene TRBD2, 5 bases. CDR1 is MNHNY and CDR2 is SVGAGI in the germline V gene (reference sequence). The V and J ends lost 2 bases and 5 bases respectively, with 10 bases between them. This CDR3 region has 14 residues. The CDR3 DNA reads TGTGCCAGCAGTTACAGAGGGCAGAACAATGAGCAGTTCTTC. Translated: CASSYRGQNNEQFF.

This clonotype was detected many times. The V and J genes are TRBV6-2 or TRBV6-3 and TRBJ1-1, with D hard to call. V was cut by 6 bases and J by 3 bases, with 11 bases left in between. CDR1 is MNHEY and CDR2 is SVGEGT in the germline V gene. The CDR3 is 13 residues long. The CDR3 protein is CASSSSKYTEAFF. The CDR3 DNA follows: TGTGCCAGCAGCTCCTCCAAGTACACTGAAGCTTTCTTT.

This clonotype has only a few counts. V is TRBV7-9 and J is TRBJ2-7; 8 nucleotides match TRBD1. The germline V gene encodes CDR1 SEHNR and CDR2 FQNEAQ (reference sequence). The CDR3 has 16 amino acids. Trimming removed 5 bases from V and 2 bases from J; junction bases left unmatched: 11. For the CDR3, the DNA is TGTGCCAGCAGCCCCTGGACAGGGACTGGCGCCTACGAGCAGTACTTC. Its translation: CASSPWTGTGAYEQYF.

This clonotype was detected a few times. V gene TRBV20-1 combines with J gene TRBJ1-5, with D unclear. Per germline, CDR1 DFQATT and CDR2 SNEGSKA (reference sequence). V lost 6 bases to trimming and J lost 9 bases, with 18 bases between them. This CDR3 contains 13 residues. The CDR3 here is CSATITSKGPQHF. The DNA for the CDR3 is TGCAGTGCCACCATAACCTCTAAGGGGCCCCAGCATTTT.

The chain links TRBV6-5 to TRBJ2-2; D is unresolved. CDR3 length: 13 residues. With 7 bases removed from V and 6 bases from J, the gap between germline ends came to 12 bases. The V gene's germline CDR1 is MNHEY and CDR2 SVGAGI. CDR3 in amino acids: CASTDPPSGELFF. DNA of the CDR3: TGTGCCAGCACCGATCCTCCCTCCGGGGAGCTGTTTTTT.

This sequence joins TRBV12-3 or TRBV12-4 and TRBJ2-1, with a tentative D call TRBD2 (6 bases). The V end was cut by 2 bases, the J end by 5 bases, with 13 bases between. The CDR3 covers 15 residues. CDR3 in amino acids: CASSLFAGRDNEQFF. CDR3 in DNA: TGTGCCAGCAGTTTATTTGCGGGAAGGGACAATGAGCAGTTCTTC.

The rearrangement links TRBV7-4 to TRBJ1-5, with D possibly TRBD1 on 6 matching bases. Germline-derived CDR1 and CDR2 are SGHVT and SQSDAQ. The CDR3 runs 14 residues. V gave up 8 bases and J gave up 1 base, with 12 bases separating them. The CDR3 DNA follows: TGTGCCAGCCAGCGGACAGAGAGCAATCAGCCCCAGCATTTT. Translation gives CASQRTESNQPQHF.

The J gene is TRBJ1-5, the V gene TRBV19, with 9 positions matching TRBD1. This CDR3 is built from 17 residues. Germline values: CDR1 LNHDA, CDR2 SQIVND (reference sequence). V lost 0 bases, J lost 3 bases, and 6 bases stayed unmatched. CDR3 DNA sequence: TGTGCCAGTAGTATAGAGGGGGACAGGGTAGACAATCAGCCCCAGCATTTT. Its protein product is CASSIEGDRVDNQPQHF.

The chain carries TRBV4-1 and TRBJ2-2, with D unresolved. CDR1 and CDR2 from the germline V gene are MGHRA and YSYEKL. This CDR3 has 15 amino acids. The V end was cut by 1 base, the J end by 1 base, with 7 bases between. CDR3 in DNA: TGCGCCAGCAGCCAAGCTCCGGGGAACACCGGGGAGCTGTTTTTT. Its translation: CASSQAPGNTGELFF.

The sample holds a few counts of this clonotype. V is TRBV25-1 and J is TRBJ2-5; D gene uncertain. Per germline, CDR1 MGHDK and CDR2 SYGVNS. The length of the CDR3 is 14 residues. V was cut by 1 base and J by 0 bases, with 6 bases left in between. The DNA for the CDR3 is TGTGCCAGCAGTGAATCAGCAGACCAAGAGACCCAGTACTTC. It specifies CASSESADQETQYF.